What follows describes a single T cell receptor beta chain. What it recognizes is unknown. The V end was cut by 8 bases, the J end by 2 bases, with 12 bases between. The CDR3 has 14 amino acids. CDR1 is MNHEY, CDR2 SVGAGI, per germline. TCR beta cDNA was made from 400 to 600 ng total RNA with a constant-region primer. Slightly modified ARM-PCR served as the procedure for the TCR beta libraries. These libraries came from three rounds of nested multiplex PCR. Both of the initial two PCR rounds ran for approximately 11 cycles and employed TRBV1-TRBV30 forward primers alongside a C-beta reverse primer. TCRdb re-called the multiplex PCR reads through MiXCR, storing one row per CDR3 protein. The sample has 300,000 to 400,000 distinct CDR3 sequences; 65% are singletons. Unsorted whole blood yielded the blood RNA, and germline DNA was also extracted. The sample originates from a study of tumor-infiltrating lymphocytes in primary liver carcinoma. The overall study: Stage T1-T3 N0M0 and a size of roughly 4.2 to 11 cm characterized the tumors. Yields of productive TCRbeta reads ranged from roughly 3.5 to 7.13 million per sample and were similar across tissue types.

Study-level points and caveats: It was tumor-adjacent and tumor-blood pairs that overlapped less than tumor region pairs did.

This receptor was taken from a man aged 40-49 years with primary liver carcinoma and hepatitis B virus infection. The J gene is TRBJ2-2, the V gene TRBV6-5; a possible D gene is TRBD2 (5 bases). Source material: peripheral blood. The CDR3 protein is CASAQLVNTGELFF. CDR3 nucleotide sequence: TGTGCCAGCGCCCAACTAGTAAACACCGGGGAGCTGTTTTTT.